This TCR beta chain comes out of a study of shared clonotypes between healthy human individuals. On the study more broadly: Per-donor plates numbered three CD4 naive, three CD4 memory, two CD8 naive and one CD8 memory.

Study-level results: The generation probabilities recorded for non-shared clonotypes fell below those of clonotypes shared by all four donors. Naive subsets tended to show greater estimated richness than memory subsets.

Investigators spread the genomic DNA of each subset evenly over several immunoSEQ plates. Only in-frame clones appear in the TCRdb table, and some are missing; sequencing was by immunoSEQ multiplex PCR. Among around 2.1 million clones, 93% were seen once, and the ten largest hold around 1.7%. Trimming shortened V by 2 bases and J by 8 bases, and 21 bases separated the two germline ends. CDR3 length equals 16 residues. The V gene's germline CDR1 is MDHEN and CDR2 SYDVKM. Positive CCR7 selection of CD45RO-negative cells yielded the naive CD8 cells, and terminally differentiated effector memory CD45RA+ cells were excluded. For this clone: The target antigen is unknown.

The chain employs TRBV28 and TRBJ1-2, with a weak D call TRBD1 (6 bases). The source is a man between 18 and 29 years old in good health. Some clones in this sample may be carry-over from other donors' samples. Sequenced: naive CD8+ T cells from PBMCs. CDR3 in DNA: TGTGCCAGCAGTTTAGACCAGGAATCCGGAGGGGGAGGCTACACCTTC. Translated: CASSLDQESGGGGYTF.